This T cell receptor (beta chain) is drawn from a study of shared clonotypes between healthy human individuals. Naive-designated CD8 cells lacked CD45RO, were positively enriched for CCR7, and omitted terminally differentiated effector memory CD45RA+ cells. Trimming cost V 5 bases and J 5 bases, with 12 bases left between them. CDR3 length: 13 amino acids. CDR1 and CDR2 from the germline V gene are SGHAT and FQNNGV. The data were produced by immunoSEQ multiplex PCR, yet TCRdb's version contains in-frame clones alone and is incomplete. The sample has approximately 740,000 clones, approximately 92% seen once; the top ten hold 20% to 30%.

The clonotype comes from a man aged 30 to 45 in good health. The material sequenced was naive CD8+ T cells sorted from blood. The chain recombines TRBV11-2 with TRBJ2-5; a weak D match, TRBD1 (6 bases). The CDR3 here is CASSLQGYETQYF. As DNA, the CDR3 is TGTGCCAGCAGCCTCCAGGGGTACGAGACCCAGTACTTC.